This T cell receptor beta chain originates from a study of blood T cell repertoires in COVID-19. Study context: T cells, B-cell-depleted T cells, or PBMCs provided the cDNA or gDNA that served as material.

Profiling relied on immunoSEQ multiplex PCR, and the TCRdb table lists in-frame clones only, not all of them. The sample yields tens of thousands of clones, about 84% seen once. The V segment lost 4 bases and the J segment 2 bases; nucleotides outside the gene matches: 1. This CDR3 has 14 amino acids. Germline V gives CDR1 LGHDT, CDR2 YNNKEL (reference sequence). The sequence came from a human donor in a cohort sampled during active COVID-19. The sample comprised peripheral blood. This rearrangement joins TRBV3-1 (or the pseudogene TRBV3-2) to TRBJ2-7; 11 nucleotides line up with TRBD2. In DNA form, the CDR3 reads TGTGCCAGCAGCCCTAGCGGGGGGACCTACGAGCAGTACTTC. Protein: CASSPSGGTYEQYF.